This T cell receptor (beta chain) appears in the sequencing data of a study of graft-versus-host responses after intestinal transplantation. The overall study: Each recipient received a multivisceral, liver-intestinal, or isolated intestinal graft. For approximately three years after anti-thymocyte globulin induction, all recipients took tacrolimus and steroids. Study-wide findings and caveats: Investigators detected GvH clones in recipient marrow, with some emerging earlier in ileum or blood. Clonal ratios of graft-versus-host to host-versus-graft in allografts were high for patients exhibiting graft-donor T cell macrochimerism.

The assay was immunoSEQ multiplex PCR, and TCRdb's table has in-frame clones only and misses some. Found here are over 80,000 clones, roughly 91% of them singletons; the top ten hold about 0.18%. With respect to this clone: As yet, its antigen is unknown.

The specimen was unstimulated CD4+ T cells sorted from spleen or lymph node cells, collected before transplant. The clonotype comes from a human donor who was the organ donor for an intestinal transplant.

DNA of the CDR3: TGTGCCAGCAGCCTAAGCCTTAATCAGCCCCAGCATTTT. It translates to CASSLSLNQPQHF. The chain carries TRBV7-7 and TRBJ1-5; unclear D gene. Per germline, CDR1 SSHAT and CDR2 FNYEAQ (reference sequence). V lost 5 bases, J lost 4 bases, and 9 bases lay in between. This CDR3 comprises 13 residues.